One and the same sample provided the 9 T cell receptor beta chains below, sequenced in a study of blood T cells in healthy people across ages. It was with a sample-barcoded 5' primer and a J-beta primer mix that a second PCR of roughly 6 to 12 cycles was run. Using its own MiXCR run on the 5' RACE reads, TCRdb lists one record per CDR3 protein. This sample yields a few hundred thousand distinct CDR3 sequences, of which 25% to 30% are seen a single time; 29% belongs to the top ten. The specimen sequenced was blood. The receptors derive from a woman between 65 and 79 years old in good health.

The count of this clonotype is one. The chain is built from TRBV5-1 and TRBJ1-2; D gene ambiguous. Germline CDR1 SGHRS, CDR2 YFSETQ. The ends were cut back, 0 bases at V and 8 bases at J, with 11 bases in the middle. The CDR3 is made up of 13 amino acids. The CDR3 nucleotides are TGCGCCAGCAGCTTGGGGGGTCCGACGGGCTACACCTTC. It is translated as CASSLGGPTGYTF.

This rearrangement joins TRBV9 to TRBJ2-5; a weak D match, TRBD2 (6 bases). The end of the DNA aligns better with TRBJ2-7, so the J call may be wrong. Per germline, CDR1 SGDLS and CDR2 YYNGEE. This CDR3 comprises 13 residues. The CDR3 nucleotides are TGTGCCAGCGGCGGGGCAGGGTCCTACGAGCAGTACTTC. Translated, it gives CASGGAGSYEQYF.

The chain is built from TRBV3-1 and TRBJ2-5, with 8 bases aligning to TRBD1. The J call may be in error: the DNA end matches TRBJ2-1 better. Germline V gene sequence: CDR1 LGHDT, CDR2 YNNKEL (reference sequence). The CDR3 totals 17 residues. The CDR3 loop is CASSLMIGQGSYNEQFF. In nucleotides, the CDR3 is TGTGCCAGCAGCCTTATGATTGGACAGGGATCCTACAATGAGCAGTTCTTC.

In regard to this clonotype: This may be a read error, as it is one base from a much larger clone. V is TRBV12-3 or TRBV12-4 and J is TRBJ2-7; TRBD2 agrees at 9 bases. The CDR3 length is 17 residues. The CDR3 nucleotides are TGTGCCGGCAGTCCTTCCCGTTTGCTAGCGGGAATCGACGAGCAGTACTTC. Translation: CAGSPSRLLAGIDEQYF.

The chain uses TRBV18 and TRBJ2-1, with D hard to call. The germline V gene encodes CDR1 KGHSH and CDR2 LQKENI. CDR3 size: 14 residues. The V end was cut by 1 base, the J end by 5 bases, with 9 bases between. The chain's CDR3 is CASSPLAGNNEQFF. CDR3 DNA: TGTGCCAGCTCACCACTAGCCGGCAACAATGAGCAGTTCTTC.

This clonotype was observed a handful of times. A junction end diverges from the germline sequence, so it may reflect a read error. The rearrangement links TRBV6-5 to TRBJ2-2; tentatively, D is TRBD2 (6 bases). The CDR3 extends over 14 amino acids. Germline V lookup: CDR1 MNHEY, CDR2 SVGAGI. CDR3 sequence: CASSYRDNTGGLFF. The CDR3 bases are TGTGCCAGCAGTTACAGGGATAACACCGGGGGGCTGTTTTTT.

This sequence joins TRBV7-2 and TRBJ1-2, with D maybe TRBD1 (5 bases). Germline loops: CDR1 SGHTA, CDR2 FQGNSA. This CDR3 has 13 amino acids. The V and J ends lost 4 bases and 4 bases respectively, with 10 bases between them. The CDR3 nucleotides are TGTGCCAGCAGCTCACAGGCTTCCTATGGCTACACCTTC. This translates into CASSSQASYGYTF.

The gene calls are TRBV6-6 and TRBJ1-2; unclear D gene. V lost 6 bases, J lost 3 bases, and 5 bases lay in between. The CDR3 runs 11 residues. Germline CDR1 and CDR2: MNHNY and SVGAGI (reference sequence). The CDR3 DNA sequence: TGTGCCAGCAGGGAGGACTATGGCTACACCTTC. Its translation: CASREDYGYTF.

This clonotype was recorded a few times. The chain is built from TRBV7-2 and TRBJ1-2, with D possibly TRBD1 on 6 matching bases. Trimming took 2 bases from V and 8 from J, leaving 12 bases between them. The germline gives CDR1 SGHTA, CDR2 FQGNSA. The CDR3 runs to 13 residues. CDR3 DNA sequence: TGTGCCAGCAGCTTAAATCCTACAGGGGGCTACACCTTC. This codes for CASSLNPTGGYTF.